These T cell receptor beta chains were read from a single sample in a study of shared clonotypes between healthy human individuals. Sequencing used immunoSEQ multiplex PCR; TCRdb keeps in-frame clones, though not all of them. This sample has 2 million to 2.5 million clones, with roughly 95% found just once. Sequenced input: naive CD8+ T cells sorted from blood. The receptors shown here come from a man between 18 and 35 years old in good health. Each CDR3 is given without its conserved first and last residue.

j_call | v_call | cdr3_aa
TRBJ2-1 | TRBV7-6 | ASSLASGLAGGSLSYNEQF
TRBJ1-1 | TRBV4-1 | ASSQAVGQGTEAF
TRBJ2-7 | TRBV7-9 | ASSDYRDRVDEQY
TRBJ1-3 | TRBV28 | ASTPPWGNTIY
TRBJ2-7 | TRBV29-1 | SAGTGYSYEQY
TRBJ1-6 | TRBV18 | ASSPDRGSSYNSPLH
TRBJ1-2 | TRBV29-1 | SVEADYNYGYT
TRBJ2-7 | TRBV27 | ASSQQGAAYEQY
TRBJ1-5 | TRBV28 | ASSPPTGGPWPQH
TRBJ2-7 | TRBV4-1 | ASIDLGQRYEQY
TRBJ1-5 | TRBV19 | ASSIVDREDQPQH
TRBJ2-1 | TRBV6-6 | ASSSLAGYNEQF
TRBJ2-7 | TRBV9 | ASSVGAGGPYEQY
TRBJ2-7 | TRBV11-2 | ASSPGASYEQY
TRBJ1-5 | TRBV6-6 | ASSYGGEWGNQPQH
TRBJ2-1 | TRBV2 | ASSDLRLNNEQF
TRBJ2-7 | TRBV11-2 | ASSSPTGSSYEQY
TRBJ1-5 | TRBV2 | ASRRDINQPQH
TRBJ1-5 | TRBV13 | ASSSSGTGGLGNQPQH
TRBJ2-7 | TRBV27 | ASSPSGIPYEQY
TRBJ1-1 | TRBV6-1 | ASRDRGRNTEAF
TRBJ2-7 | TRBV27 | ASSSYQGAYEQY
TRBJ1-1 | TRBV30 | AWTLQGETEAF
TRBJ1-5 | TRBV10-2 | ASSVGGDQPQH
TRBJ1-5 | TRBV4-1 | ASSPLGQGAVQPQH
TRBJ2-7 | TRBV19 | ASSIGNPGIYEQY
TRBJ2-5 | TRBV7-3 | ASSLGPRETQY
TRBJ2-7 | TRBV27 | ASRSYEQY
TRBJ1-1 | TRBV30 | AWSAGHSDRAF
TRBJ2-5 | TRBV4-3 | ASSQEMSGRSGETQY
TRBJ2-1 | TRBV4-3 | ASSQDLFAGAGNEQF
TRBJ2-7 | TRBV9 | ASSTGQGATEQY
TRBJ2-7 | TRBV2 | ASRWGRVNYEQY
TRBJ1-3 | TRBV5-6 | ASSLPSADGSGNTIY
TRBJ2-7 | TRBV5-8 | ASSLSSGRAQEQY
TRBJ2-3 | TRBV5-4 | ASSLLGGEPGTQY
TRBJ2-7 | TRBV6-5 | ASSLDGSYEQY
TRBJ1-5 | TRBV6-1 | ASSEQGGYQPQH
TRBJ1-6 | TRBV5-1 | ASSSKWTVTDSPLH
TRBJ2-1 | TRBV4-3 | ASSQGLAGGWEQF
TRBJ2-3 | TRBV5-4 | ASSSFTGEMSDTQY
TRBJ2-7 | TRBV27 | ASSPQVGTYEQY
TRBJ1-1 | TRBV27 | ASSPGTPNTEAF
TRBJ2-2 | TRBV9 | ASSFFQSGELF
TRBJ2-7 | TRBV4-2 | ASSQASEGSEQY
TRBJ2-7 | TRBV11-2 | ASSSGVVEQY
TRBJ1-2 | TRBV11-1 | ASSLRNPRQDRDYGYT
TRBJ2-7 | TRBV6-1 | ASPGAGGPYEQY
TRBJ2-7 | TRBV6-1 | ASSLGRVYEQY
TRBJ2-2 | TRBV7-6 | ASSLAGVSYTGELF
TRBJ2-7 | TRBV5-6 | ASSSTDRVYEQY
TRBJ1-1 | TRBV27 | ASSVGPNTEAF
TRBJ2-7 | TRBV4-1 | ASSQDSGTAESQY
TRBJ2-3 | TRBV9 | ASSGRSGITDTQY
TRBJ1-2 | TRBV27 | ASTPGRGEGYT
TRBJ1-2 | TRBV9 | ASGEGPRANYGYT
TRBJ1-2 | TRBV7-9 | ASSSDTTGPAT
TRBJ2-3 | TRBV10-1 | ASSETLDTATDTQY
TRBJ1-1 | TRBV19 | ASSPSGGVSEAF
TRBJ2-7 | TRBV9 | ASSLRGDSYEQY